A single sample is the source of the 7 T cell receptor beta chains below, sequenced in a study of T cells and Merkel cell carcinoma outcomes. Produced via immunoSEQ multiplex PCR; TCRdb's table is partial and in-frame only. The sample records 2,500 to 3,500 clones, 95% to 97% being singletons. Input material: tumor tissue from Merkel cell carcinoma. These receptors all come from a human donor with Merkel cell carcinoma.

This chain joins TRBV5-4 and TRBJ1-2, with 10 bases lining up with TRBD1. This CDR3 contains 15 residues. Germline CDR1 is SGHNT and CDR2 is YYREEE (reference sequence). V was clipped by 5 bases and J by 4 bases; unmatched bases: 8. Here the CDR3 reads CASSSTGGYRYGYTF. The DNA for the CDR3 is TGTGCCAGCAGTTCGACAGGGGGCTATCGCTATGGCTACACCTTC. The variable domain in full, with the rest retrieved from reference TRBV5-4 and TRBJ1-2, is ETGVTQSPTHLIKTRGQQVTLRCSSQSGHNTVSWYQQALGQGPQFIFQYYREEENGRGNFPPRFSGLQFPNYSSELNVNALELDDSALYLCASSSTGGYRYGYTFGSGTRLTVV.

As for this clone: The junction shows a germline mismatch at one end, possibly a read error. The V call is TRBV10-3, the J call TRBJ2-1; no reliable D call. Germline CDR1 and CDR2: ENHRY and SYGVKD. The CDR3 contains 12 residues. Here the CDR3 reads CAISESSNEQFF. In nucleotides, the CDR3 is TGTGCCATCAGTGAGTCCTCCAATGAGCAGTTCTTC.

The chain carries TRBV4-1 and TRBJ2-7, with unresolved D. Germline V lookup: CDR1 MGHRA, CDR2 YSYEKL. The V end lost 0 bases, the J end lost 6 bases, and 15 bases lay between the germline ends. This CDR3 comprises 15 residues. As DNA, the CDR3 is TGCGCCAGCAGCCAAGATCTGGGCAGTAACGCCGAGCAGTACTTC. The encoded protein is CASSQDLGSNAEQYF.

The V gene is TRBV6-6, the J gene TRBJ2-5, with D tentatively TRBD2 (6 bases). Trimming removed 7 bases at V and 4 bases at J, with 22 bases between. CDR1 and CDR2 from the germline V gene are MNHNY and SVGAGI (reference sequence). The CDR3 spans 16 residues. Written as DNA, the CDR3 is TGTGCCAGCACTGGGGGGAGAGAAGGTGGTGGAGAGACCCAGTACTTC. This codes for CASTGGREGGGETQYF.

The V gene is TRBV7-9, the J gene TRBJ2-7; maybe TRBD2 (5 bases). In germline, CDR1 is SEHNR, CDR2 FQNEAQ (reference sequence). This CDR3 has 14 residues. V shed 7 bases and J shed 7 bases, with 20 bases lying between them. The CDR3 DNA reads TGTGCCAGCACCGTCGGAGGCTACGTGGAAGAGCAGTACTTC. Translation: CASTVGGYVEEQYF. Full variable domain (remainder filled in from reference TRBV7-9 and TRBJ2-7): DTGVSQNPRHKITKRGQNVTFRCDPISEHNRLYWYRQTLGQGPEFLTYFQNEAQLEKSRLLSDRFSAERPKGSFSTLEIQRTEQGDSAMYLCASTVGGYVEEQYFGPGTRLTVT.

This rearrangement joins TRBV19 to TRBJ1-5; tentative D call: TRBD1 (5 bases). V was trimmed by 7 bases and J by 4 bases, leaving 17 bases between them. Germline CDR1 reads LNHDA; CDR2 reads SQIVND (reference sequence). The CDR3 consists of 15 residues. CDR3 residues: CASNNLLGGNQPQHF. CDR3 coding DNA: TGTGCCAGTAATAATCTGTTGGGGGGAAATCAGCCCCAGCATTTT.

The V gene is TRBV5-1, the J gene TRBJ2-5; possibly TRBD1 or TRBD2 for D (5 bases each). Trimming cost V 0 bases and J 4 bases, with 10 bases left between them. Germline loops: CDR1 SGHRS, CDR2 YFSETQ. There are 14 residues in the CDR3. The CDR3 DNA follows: TGCGCCAGCAGCTTGGAATGGGGGAGAGAGACCCAGTACTTC. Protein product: CASSLEWGRETQYF.